The source of this TCR beta chain is a study of T cell responses to AZD1222 COVID-19 vaccine. Generated by immunoSEQ multiplex PCR, the TCRdb table keeps only in-frame clones and is missing some. The sample carries roughly 150,000 clones, around 90% recorded once. The CDR3 is 15 residues long. Looked up from germline, CDR1 is SGHAT and CDR2 is FQNNGV. Between the trimmed V and J ends, which lost 2 bases and 6 bases, there was a span of 14 bases. This TCR derives from an adult who received the AZD1222 COVID-19 vaccine. This sample comprised peripheral blood, obtained 28 days after the second AZD1222 dose. The chain uses TRBV11-2 and TRBJ1-5; D gene uncertain. The CDR3 bases are TGTGCCAGCAGCTTACTAACGGGTTTGGGTCAGCCCCAGCATTTT. Translation: CASSLLTGLGQPQHF. The full variable domain, with the rest looked up from reference TRBV11-2 and TRBJ1-5, is EAGVAQSPRYKIIEKRQSVAFWCNPISGHATLYWYQQILGQGPKLLIQFQNNGVVDDSQLPKDRFSAERLKGVDSTLKIQPAKLEDSAVYLCASSLLTGLGQPQHFGDGTRLSIL.